Reported below is one T cell receptor beta chain. This clone has only one observation. Its antigen specificity is not known. No clone much larger than this one lies a single base away; base qualities are absent. Each donor gave one peripheral blood draw, roughly 110 mL on average, collected into heparinised tubes. Naive, central memory, regulatory and stem cell-like memory CD4+ T cells were sorted on a BD FACSAria II using a panel including CD45RO, CCR7, CD25, CD127, CD95 and CD27. A purity above 95% was achieved for all sorted populations. PBMCs were isolated right away by Lymphoprep density gradient centrifugation and were stained directly, without culture. So that batch effects would be minimized, each experiment stained and sorted samples in pairs, pairing one healthy donor with one patient. All of the isolated RNA was reverse transcribed with the High Capacity cDNA Reverse Transcription Kit, so expressed TCRB transcripts were sequenced. Survey-depth immunoSEQ sequencing was performed on stem cell-like memory T cell samples, with an average of roughly 1 million total reads per sample. Sorted cells were lysed in RLT buffer, and RNA was extracted using DNase-treated RNeasy Micro or Mini kits according to cell number. Each cell subset was processed separately to prevent cross-contamination, with patient and healthy donor samples processed together. The immunoSEQ multiplex PCR was used to amplify TCRB sequences from cDNA, yielding 87-bp fragments that span the CDR3 region. Sequencing of the amplicons was done on the Illumina HiSeq platform. As for how the authors treated the data: PCR bias was corrected computationally using synthetic template baselines, and reads within Hamming distance 2 were collapsed, with unmergeable singletons discarded. Reads were aligned to IMGT to assign V, D and J genes, CDR3 length, and insertions or deletions at six rearrangement sites. Within each subset, clonotype counts were normalized to sorted cell number, after which true diversity and Gini coefficients were computed with the tcR R package. Repertoire sharing was quantified using the overlap coefficient calculated on TCRB nucleotide sequences. Imported from immuneACCESS, the table was reduced by TCRdb to in-frame sequences with V and J called. These copies leave out some clones; in studies compared against another copy, an unresolved V gene accounts for under half, and the cause of the remainder is not known. V, J and clone size reflect that table, while D and trimming were determined from the DNA. This sample has some 47,000 clones in its table, and approximately 40% of those were observed once. About 0.13% of the sample rests with the top ten.

Its CDR3 holds 14 amino acids, cysteine through phenylalanine. The kept DNA is CDR3 alone, 42 bases in frame from the first base. Trimming takes 2 bases off V and 6 bases off J; junction bases not matched to a gene: 4. CDR1 SGHRS and CDR2 YFSETQ were looked up in the germline V gene. The entry originates in a study of beta chain features in type 1 diabetes (dated by TCRdb to the late 2010s). Regarding the study in general: Mean age, gender distribution, total cell number and subset yield were not different between patients and healthy donors. A total of under 120,000,000 sorted cells were examined across all samples, and RNA yield correlated strongly with the number of cells per subset. In the study, recently diagnosed type 1 diabetes patients and matched healthy donors were compared on the TCRB repertoires of their sorted circulating CD4+ T cell subsets. Regulatory and stem cell-like memory subsets were obtained from only 8 patients and about 8 healthy donors, while naive and central memory subsets were obtained from all 30 or so donors.

Summary of the overall study and its limitations: Only small numbers of individuals were included in the HLA sub-analyses, which left unresolved whether HLA type had any influence on TCRB rearrangement. Because cDNA was sequenced instead of genomic DNA, activated cells with high expression could be over-represented, although the groups did not differ in activation or CD3 levels. Shorter templates might be favored by PCR, yet because patient and control samples were amplified and corrected together, any such skew would affect both groups equally. Naive, central memory and regulatory TCRB repertoires appeared to be more alike among patients than among healthy donors. Type 1 diabetes patients showed a moderate but significant shortening of TCRB CDR3 length in all four CD4+ subsets. At VDJ recombination sites, type 1 diabetes patients had fewer insertions and more deleted nucleotides, which implies abnormalities in thymic rearrangement.

The chain uses TRBV5-1 and TRBJ2-1, with 8 bases aligning to TRBD2. This clonotype was obtained from a man in his thirties or forties with type 1 diabetes. Sequencing was carried out using stem cell memory CD4+ T cells from blood. Explained via the paper, the cell subset or site label denotes: stem cell-like memory CD4+ T cells. The CDR3 protein: CASSFAAGANEQFF. The nucleotide sequence reads TGCGCCAGCAGCTTTGCAGCGGGAGCCAATGAGCAGTTCTTC.